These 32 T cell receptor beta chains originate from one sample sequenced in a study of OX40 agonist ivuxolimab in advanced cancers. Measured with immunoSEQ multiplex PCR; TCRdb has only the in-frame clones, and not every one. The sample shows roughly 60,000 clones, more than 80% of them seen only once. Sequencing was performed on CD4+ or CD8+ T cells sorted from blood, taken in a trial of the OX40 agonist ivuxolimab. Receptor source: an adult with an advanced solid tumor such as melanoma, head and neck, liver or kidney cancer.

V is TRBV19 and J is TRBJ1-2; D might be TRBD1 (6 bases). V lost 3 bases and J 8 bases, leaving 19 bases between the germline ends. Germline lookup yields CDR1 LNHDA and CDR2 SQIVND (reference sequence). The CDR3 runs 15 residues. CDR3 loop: CASSILTGIEGGYTF. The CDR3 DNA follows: TGTGCCAGTAGTATCCTTACAGGGATTGAAGGCGGCTACACCTTC.

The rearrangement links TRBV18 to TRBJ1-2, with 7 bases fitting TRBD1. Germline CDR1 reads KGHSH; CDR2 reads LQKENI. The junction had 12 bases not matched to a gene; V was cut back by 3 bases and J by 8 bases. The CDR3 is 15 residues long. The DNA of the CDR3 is TGTGCCAGCTCACCGTCTAACAGGGGAGAGAGCGGCTACACCTTC. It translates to CASSPSNRGESGYTF.

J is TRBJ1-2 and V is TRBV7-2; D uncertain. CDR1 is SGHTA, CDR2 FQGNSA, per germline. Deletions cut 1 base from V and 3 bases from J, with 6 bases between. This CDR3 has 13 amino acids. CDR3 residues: CASSLGPDYGYTF. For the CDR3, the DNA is TGTGCCAGCAGCTTAGGGCCAGACTATGGCTACACCTTC.

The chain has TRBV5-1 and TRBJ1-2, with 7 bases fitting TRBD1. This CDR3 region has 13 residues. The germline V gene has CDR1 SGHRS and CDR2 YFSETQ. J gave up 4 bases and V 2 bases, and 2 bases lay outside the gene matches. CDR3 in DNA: TGCGCCAGCAGCTTCGACAGGGTCTATGGCTACACCTTC. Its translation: CASSFDRVYGYTF.

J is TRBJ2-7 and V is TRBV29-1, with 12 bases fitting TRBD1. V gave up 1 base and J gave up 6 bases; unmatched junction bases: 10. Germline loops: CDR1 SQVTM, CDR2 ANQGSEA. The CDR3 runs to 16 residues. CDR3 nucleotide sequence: TGCAGCGTTGAAGGCTGGGGGGGACAGGGGGCCGGCGAGCAGTACTTC. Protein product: CSVEGWGGQGAGEQYF.

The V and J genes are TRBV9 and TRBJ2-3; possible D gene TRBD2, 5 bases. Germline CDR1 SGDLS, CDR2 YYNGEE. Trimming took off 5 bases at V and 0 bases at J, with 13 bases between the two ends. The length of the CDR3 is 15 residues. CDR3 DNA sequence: TGTGCCAGCAGGGGCGGACTTTCTAGCACAGATACGCAGTATTTT. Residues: CASRGGLSSTDTQYF.

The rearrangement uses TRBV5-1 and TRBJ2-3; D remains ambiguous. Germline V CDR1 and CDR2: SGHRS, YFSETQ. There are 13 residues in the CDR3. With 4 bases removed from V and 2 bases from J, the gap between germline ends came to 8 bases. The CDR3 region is CASSAADTDTQYF. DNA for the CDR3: TGCGCCAGCAGCGCCGCCGACACAGATACGCAGTATTTT.

In nucleotides, the CDR3 is TGTGCCAGCAGCCAAATTGGGGTTACTAGCACAGATACGCAGTATTTT. Protein: CASSQIGVTSTDTQYF. The J gene is TRBJ2-3, the V gene TRBV4-2; no definite D call. The germline V gene has CDR1 LGHNA and CDR2 YNFKEQ. V was pared by 2 bases and J by 0 bases, with 12 bases between. The CDR3 is 16 amino acids.

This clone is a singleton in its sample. The CDR3 DNA reads as TGCGCCAGCAGCTTGGGTCTAGCGGCTAGTGCGCAGTATTTT. Amino acids: CASSLGLAASAQYF. The chain combines TRBV5-1 with TRBJ2-3, with 7 bases identical to TRBD2. From germline, CDR1 is SGHRS and CDR2 YFSETQ. V shed 0 bases and J 10 bases; nucleotides not matched to a gene: 8. The CDR3 totals 14 residues.

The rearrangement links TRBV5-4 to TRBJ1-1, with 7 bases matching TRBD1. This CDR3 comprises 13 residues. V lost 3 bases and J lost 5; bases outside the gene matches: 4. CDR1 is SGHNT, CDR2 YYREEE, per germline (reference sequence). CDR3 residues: CASSSDRETEAFF. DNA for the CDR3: TGTGCCAGCAGCTCCGACAGGGAAACTGAAGCTTTCTTT.

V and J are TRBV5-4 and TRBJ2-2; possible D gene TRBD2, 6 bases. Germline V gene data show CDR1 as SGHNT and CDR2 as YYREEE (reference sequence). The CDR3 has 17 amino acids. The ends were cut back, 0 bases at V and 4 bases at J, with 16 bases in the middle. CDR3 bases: TGTGCCAGCAGCTTGGAGCGGGCAAGAACAGTCACCGGGGAGCTGTTTTTT. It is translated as CASSLERARTVTGELFF. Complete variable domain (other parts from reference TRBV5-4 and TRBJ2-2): ETGVTQSPTHLIKTRGQQVTLRCSSQSGHNTVSWYQQALGQGPQFIFQYYREEENGRGNFPPRFSGLQFPNYSSELNVNALELDDSALYLCASSLERARTVTGELFFGEGSRLTVL.

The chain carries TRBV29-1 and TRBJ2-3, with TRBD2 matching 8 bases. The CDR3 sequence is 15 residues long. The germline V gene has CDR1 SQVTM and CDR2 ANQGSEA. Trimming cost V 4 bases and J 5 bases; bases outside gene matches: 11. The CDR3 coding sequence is TGCAGCGTTGCGGAGTGGGGGGCGGGAGGAGATACGCAGTATTTT. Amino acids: CSVAEWGAGGDTQYF.

DNA for the CDR3: TGTGCCATCAGTAGAAACAGCGGGGATCAGCCCCAGCATTTT. The encoded protein is CAISRNSGDQPQHF. This chain uses TRBV10-3 with TRBJ1-5; D unresolved. This CDR3 has 14 amino acids. V dropped 5 bases and J dropped 5 bases, with 13 bases sitting between them. In germline, CDR1 is ENHRY, CDR2 SYGVKD.

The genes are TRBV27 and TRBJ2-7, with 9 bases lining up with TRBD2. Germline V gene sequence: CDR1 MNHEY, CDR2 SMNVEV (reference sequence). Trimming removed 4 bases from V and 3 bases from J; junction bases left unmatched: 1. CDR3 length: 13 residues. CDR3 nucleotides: TGTGCCAGCAGTTCTAGCGGGATCTACGAGCAGTACTTC. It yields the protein CASSSSGIYEQYF.

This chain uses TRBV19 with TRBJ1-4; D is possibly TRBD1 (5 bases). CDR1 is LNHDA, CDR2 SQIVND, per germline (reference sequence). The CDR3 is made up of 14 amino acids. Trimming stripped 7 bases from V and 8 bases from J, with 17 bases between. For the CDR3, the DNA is TGTGCCAGTACTCCGACGGGGGTGGAAGAAAAACTGTTTTTT. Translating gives CASTPTGVEEKLFF.

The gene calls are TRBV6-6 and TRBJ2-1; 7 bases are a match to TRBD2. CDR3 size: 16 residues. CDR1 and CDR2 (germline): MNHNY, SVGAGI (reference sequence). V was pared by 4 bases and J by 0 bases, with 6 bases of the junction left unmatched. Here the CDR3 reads CASSSLAGISYNEQFF. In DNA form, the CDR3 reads TGTGCCAGCAGTTCCTTAGCGGGTATCTCCTACAATGAGCAGTTCTTC.

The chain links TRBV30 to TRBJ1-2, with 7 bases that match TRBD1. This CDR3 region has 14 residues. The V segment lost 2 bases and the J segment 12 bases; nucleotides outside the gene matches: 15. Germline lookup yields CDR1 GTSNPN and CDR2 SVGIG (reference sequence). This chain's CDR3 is CAWSPTVHSGGDTF. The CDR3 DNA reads TGTGCCTGGAGTCCGACTGTTCACTCAGGGGGTGACACCTTC.

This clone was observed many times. CDR3 DNA: TGCAGTGCTAGCAAGGTGGCTGGAGCTTTCTTT. Its translation: CSASKVAGAFF. The V gene is TRBV20-1, the J gene TRBJ1-1; unclear D gene. Trimming removed 3 bases from V and 10 bases from J, with 12 bases in between. The CDR3 extends over 11 amino acids. The germline CDR1 and CDR2 sequences are DFQATT and SNEGSKA (reference sequence).

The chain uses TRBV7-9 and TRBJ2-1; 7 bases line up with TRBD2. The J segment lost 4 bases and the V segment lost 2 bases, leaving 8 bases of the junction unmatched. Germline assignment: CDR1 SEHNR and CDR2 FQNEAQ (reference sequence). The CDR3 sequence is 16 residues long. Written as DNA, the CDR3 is TGTGCCAGCAGCTTAAGGCGGGCTAGCGGATACAATGAGCAGTTCTTC. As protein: CASSLRRASGYNEQFF. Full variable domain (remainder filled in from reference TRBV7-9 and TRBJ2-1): DTGVSQNPRHKITKRGQNVTFRCDPISEHNRLYWYRQTLGQGPEFLTYFQNEAQLEKSRLLSDRFSAERPKGSFSTLEIQRTEQGDSAMYLCASSLRRASGYNEQFFGPGTRLTVL.

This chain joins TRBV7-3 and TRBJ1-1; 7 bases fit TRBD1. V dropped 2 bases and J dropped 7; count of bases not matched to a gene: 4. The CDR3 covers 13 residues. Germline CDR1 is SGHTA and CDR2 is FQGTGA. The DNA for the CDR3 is TGTGCCAGCAGCTTAGGGACAGCGAATGAAGCTTTCTTT. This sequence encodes CASSLGTANEAFF.

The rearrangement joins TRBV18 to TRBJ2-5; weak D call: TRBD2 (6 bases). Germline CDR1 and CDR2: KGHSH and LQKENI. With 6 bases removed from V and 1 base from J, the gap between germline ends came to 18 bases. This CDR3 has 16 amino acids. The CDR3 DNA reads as TGTGCCAGCTCTCCTTCACCCCCGCGGGGCCAAGAGACCCAGTACTTC. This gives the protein CASSPSPPRGQETQYF.

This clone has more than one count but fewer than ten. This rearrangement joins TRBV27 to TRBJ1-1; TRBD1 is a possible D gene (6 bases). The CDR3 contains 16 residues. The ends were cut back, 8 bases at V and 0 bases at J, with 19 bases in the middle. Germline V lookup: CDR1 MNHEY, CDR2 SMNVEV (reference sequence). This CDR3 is CASLPRRDTLNTEAFF. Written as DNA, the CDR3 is TGTGCCAGCCTTCCCCGCCGGGACACATTGAACACTGAAGCTTTCTTT.

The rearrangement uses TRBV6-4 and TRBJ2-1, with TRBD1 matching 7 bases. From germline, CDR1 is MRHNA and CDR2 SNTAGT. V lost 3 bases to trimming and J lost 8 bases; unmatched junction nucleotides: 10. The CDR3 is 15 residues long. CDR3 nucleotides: TGTGCCAGCAGTGAGGGACAGACCCATGTCTATGAGCAGTTCTTC. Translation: CASSEGQTHVYEQFF.

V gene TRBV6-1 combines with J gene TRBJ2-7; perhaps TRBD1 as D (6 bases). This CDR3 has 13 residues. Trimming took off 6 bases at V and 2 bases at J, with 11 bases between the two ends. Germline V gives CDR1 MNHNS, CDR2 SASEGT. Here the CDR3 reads CASRIRGPYEQYF. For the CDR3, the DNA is TGTGCCAGCAGGATCAGGGGACCCTACGAGCAGTACTTC.

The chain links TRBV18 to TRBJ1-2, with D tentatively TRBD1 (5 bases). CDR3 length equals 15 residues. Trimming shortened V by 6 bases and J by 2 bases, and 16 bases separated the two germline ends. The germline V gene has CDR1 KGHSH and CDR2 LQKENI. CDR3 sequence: CASSPNQGLNYGYTF. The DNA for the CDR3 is TGTGCCAGCTCGCCTAACCAGGGATTGAACTATGGCTACACCTTC.

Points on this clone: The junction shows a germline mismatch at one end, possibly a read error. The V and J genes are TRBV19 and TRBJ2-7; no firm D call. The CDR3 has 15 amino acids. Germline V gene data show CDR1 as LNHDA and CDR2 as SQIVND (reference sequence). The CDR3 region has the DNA TGTGCCAGTAGTGGGCCGGCAGGTGACGTCTTCCTACCCTCATTC. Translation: CASSGPAGDVFLPSF.

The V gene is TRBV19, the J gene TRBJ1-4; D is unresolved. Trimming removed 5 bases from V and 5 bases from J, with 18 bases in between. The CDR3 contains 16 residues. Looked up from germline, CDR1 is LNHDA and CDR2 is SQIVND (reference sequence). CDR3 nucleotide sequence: TGTGCCAGTAGTTTGGTGGAGGCCGGAGAGAATGAAAAACTGTTTTTT. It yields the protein CASSLVEAGENEKLFF.

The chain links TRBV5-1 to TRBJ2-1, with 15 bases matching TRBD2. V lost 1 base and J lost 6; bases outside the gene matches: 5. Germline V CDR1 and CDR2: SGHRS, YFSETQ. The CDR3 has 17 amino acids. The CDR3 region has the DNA TGCGCCAGCAGCTTGTTCGGACTAGCGGGAGGGGGCAATGAGCAGTTCTTC. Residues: CASSLFGLAGGGNEQFF.

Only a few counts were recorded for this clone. CDR3 nucleotides: TGTGCCAGTAGTATTGGGACCGTTCCTACAGCTTTCTTT. It codes for CASSIGTVPTAFF. The chain employs TRBV19 and TRBJ1-1, with D possibly matching TRBD1 (5 bases). This CDR3 has 13 residues. Germline lookup yields CDR1 LNHDA and CDR2 SQIVND (reference sequence). V was cut by 3 bases and J by 10 bases, with 15 bases left in between.

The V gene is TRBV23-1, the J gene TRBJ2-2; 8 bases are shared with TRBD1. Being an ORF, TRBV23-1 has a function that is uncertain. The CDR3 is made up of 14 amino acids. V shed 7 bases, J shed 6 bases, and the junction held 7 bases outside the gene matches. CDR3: CASTTTGGPGELFF. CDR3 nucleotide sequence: TGCGCCAGCACCACCACAGGGGGTCCCGGGGAGCTGTTTTTT.

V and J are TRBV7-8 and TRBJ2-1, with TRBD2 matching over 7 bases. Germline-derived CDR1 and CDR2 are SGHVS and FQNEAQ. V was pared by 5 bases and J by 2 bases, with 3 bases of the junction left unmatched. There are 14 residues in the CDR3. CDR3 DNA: TGTGCCAGCAGCCTCGGGACTACCTACAATGAGCAGTTCTTC. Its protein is CASSLGTTYNEQFF.

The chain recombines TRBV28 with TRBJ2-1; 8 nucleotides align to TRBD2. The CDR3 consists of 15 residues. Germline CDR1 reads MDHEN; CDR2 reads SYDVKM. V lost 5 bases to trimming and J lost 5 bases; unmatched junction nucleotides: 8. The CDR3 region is CASSPDGLAHNEQFF. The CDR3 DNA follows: TGTGCCAGCAGTCCCGATGGACTAGCCCACAATGAGCAGTTCTTC.